This TCR beta chain emerged from a study of T cell repertoires in cytomegalovirus infection (dated by TCRdb to the late 2010s). Regarding the study in general: Donor HLA type was relevant to the analysis, because carriage of CMV infection together with the matching HLA type was indicated by public TCR beta signatures.

From the cysteine up to the phenylalanine, the CDR3 has a length of 17 residues. Kept here is only the CDR3 DNA, which spans 51 bases and is read in frame from base 1. The germline V gene gives CDR1 as MNHGY and CDR2 as SAAAGT. V is shortened by 0 bases, J by 0 bases, and the region joining them spans 14 bases. What the study reported, not specific to this receptor: Carriers of CMV infection plus the relevant HLA type were discriminated by the cumulative frequency of public TCR beta family members in the study cohort and in an independent roughly 350-donor cohort. In the ex vivo response, HLA-C-restricted CMV-specific TCR beta clonotypes were dominant, and in two of eight donors the single most frequent clonotype came from this HLA-C-restricted group.

Sequencing instrument: Illumina HiSeq 1500. The public sequencing data were trimmed at Q25 with fastp and processed into clonotypes with MiXCR by TCRdb, which kept only in-frame beta chains. Merged by CDR3 protein, the rows form single entries marked with the most common genes and DNA. For this sample the table gives about 740,000 distinct CDR3 sequences, of which 35% to 45% were detected only once. The ten largest clonotypes hold around 2.8% of the sample. This clonotype was seen once. The specificity of this receptor is unknown. Base qualities are not at hand, and no much larger clone is one base apart. Weak support is all one read offers.

The material sequenced was PBMCs. The rearranged segments are TRBV6-8 and TRBJ1-1; TRBD1 might be the D gene, on 5 matching bases. This TCR was sampled from a human donor in good health (CMV status not recorded). Some clones in this sample may be carry-over from other donors' samples. The nucleotides are TGTGCCAGCAGTTACTCGAATTGGGGGAGCCTGAACACTGAAGCTTTCTTT. Translated, this is CASSYSNWGSLNTEAFF.